The next 7 T cell receptor beta chains were all read from a single sample in a study of control samples from healthy donors and cancer patients. Data came from immunoSEQ multiplex PCR; TCRdb stores just in-frame clones and leaves some out. This sample has more than 60,000 clones, with roughly nine tenths found just once. The sample consisted of PBMCs. Receptors were obtained from a woman in her fifties or sixties with colorectal cancer.

This CDR3 reads CASTLWGDNEQFF. CDR3 nucleotide sequence: TGTGCCAGCACCCTTTGGGGGGACAATGAGCAGTTCTTC. V and J are TRBV12-3 or TRBV12-4 and TRBJ2-1; maybe TRBD2 (6 bases). Trimming shortened V by 7 bases and J by 5 bases, and 12 bases separated the two germline ends. The CDR3 contains 13 residues.

This chain joins TRBV9 and TRBJ2-2, with D possibly matching TRBD1 (6 bases). The CDR3 is 15 amino acids. Germline V gene sequence: CDR1 SGDLS, CDR2 YYNGEE. V was trimmed by 0 bases and J by 5 bases, leaving 11 bases between them. The CDR3 region has the DNA TGTGCCAGCAGCGTAGAAGGGCAGGGGACCGGGGAGCTGTTTTTT. This gives the protein CASSVEGQGTGELFF.

This clone was observed a single time. The CDR3 protein is CASSLDRVRNTIYF. In DNA form, the CDR3 reads TGCGCCAGCAGCTTGGACAGGGTCCGAAACACCATATATTTT. This rearrangement joins TRBV5-1 to TRBJ1-3; D might be TRBD1 (6 bases). Trimming took off 0 bases at V and 5 bases at J, with 9 bases between the two ends. Germline CDR1 and CDR2: SGHRS and YFSETQ. The CDR3 loop spans 14 amino acids. The variable domain in full, with the rest retrieved from reference TRBV5-1 and TRBJ1-3, is KAGVTQTPRYLIKTRGQQVTLSCSPISGHRSVSWYQQTPGQGLQFLFEYFSETQRNKGNFPGRFSGRQFSNSRSEMNVSTLELGDSALYLCASSLDRVRNTIYFGEGSWLTVV.

The CDR3: CASSQGDRATGELFF. The CDR3 bases are TGTGCCAGCAGCCAAGGGGACAGGGCAACCGGGGAGCTGTTTTTT. This rearrangement joins TRBV3-1 (or the pseudogene TRBV3-2) to TRBJ2-2; 9 bases match TRBD1. The CDR3 totals 15 residues. CDR1 and CDR2 from the germline V gene are LGHDT and YNNKEL (reference sequence). Germline trimming cut 1 base from V and 5 bases from J; bases unmatched to any gene: 2.

This chain joins TRBV18 and TRBJ1-4, with a tentative D call TRBD1 (6 bases). V shed 2 bases and J shed 8 bases, with 15 bases lying between them. The CDR3 contains 15 residues. Germline lookup yields CDR1 KGHSH and CDR2 LQKENI. This CDR3 is CASSPDRGAKEKLFF. The CDR3 DNA follows: TGTGCCAGCTCACCAGACCGGGGGGCGAAAGAAAAACTGTTTTTT.

The chain uses TRBV5-1 and TRBJ2-5; tentatively, D is TRBD2 (5 bases). This CDR3 has 17 amino acids. The V gene lost 4 bases and the J gene lost 4 bases, with 23 bases spanning the gap. Germline CDR1 is SGHRS and CDR2 is YFSETQ. The CDR3 sequence is CASSRGSQHREGETQYF. In DNA, the CDR3 is TGCGCCAGCAGCAGAGGATCCCAGCATCGGGAAGGAGAGACCCAGTACTTC.

The rearrangement links TRBV28 to TRBJ1-6; D is unclear. The V gene lost 2 bases and the J gene lost 10 bases, with 12 bases spanning the gap. CDR3 length: 14 amino acids. The germline V gene encodes CDR1 MDHEN and CDR2 SYDVKM. The CDR3 DNA sequence: TGTGCCAGCAGTTTAGAGGTGCTCGGGTCACCCCTCCACTTT. Protein: CASSLEVLGSPLHF.